The 17 T cell receptor beta chains below all came from one sample that was sequenced in a study of cytomegalovirus exposure and HLA in healthy donors. The repertoire was sequenced with immunoSEQ multiplex PCR; TCRdb's copy has only in-frame clones and lacks some. The sample includes tens of thousands of clones, over 85% of them seen just once. Sequencing used PBMCs. These receptors all stem from a man aged 18 to 29 in good health and CMV-seropositive.

The chain links TRBV27 to TRBJ2-1; D is undetermined. Germline CDR1 reads MNHEY; CDR2 reads SMNVEV (reference sequence). CDR3 length equals 11 residues. V lost 4 bases and J 8 bases, leaving 6 bases between the germline ends. DNA of the CDR3: TGTGCCAGCAGTTCTTTCTATGAGCAGTTCTTC. This translates into CASSSFYEQFF.

The chain links TRBV10-1 to TRBJ1-6, with 10 bases lining up with TRBD1. CDR1 WNHNN and CDR2 SYGVQD come from the germline V gene (reference sequence). Trimming at V came to 4 bases and at J to 5 bases, leaving 5 bases not matched to a gene. This CDR3 has 16 residues. The CDR3 protein is CASSGAGTGDNSPLHF. The CDR3 DNA reads as TGCGCCAGCAGTGGGGCAGGGACAGGGGATAATTCACCCCTCCACTTT.

The V call is TRBV10-3, the J call TRBJ2-7; D possibly corresponds to TRBD2 (6 bases). V was trimmed by 6 bases and J by 5 bases, leaving 17 bases between them. Germline V gene sequence: CDR1 ENHRY, CDR2 SYGVKD. This CDR3 is 14 amino acids long. CDR3 loop: CAIRDQGGSDEQYF. In DNA, the CDR3 is TGTGCCATCAGGGATCAGGGAGGTAGCGACGAGCAGTACTTC.

V gene TRBV4-3 combines with J gene TRBJ1-3; a possible D gene is TRBD1 (5 bases). Trimming stripped 4 bases from V and 0 bases from J, with 10 bases between. Germline V gives CDR1 LGHNA, CDR2 YSLEER. This CDR3 spans 15 amino acids. The chain's CDR3 is CASSREGASGNTIYF. CDR3 nucleotides: TGCGCCAGCAGCCGGGAAGGGGCCTCTGGAAACACCATATATTTT.

This sequence joins TRBV7-2 and TRBJ1-2; D gene unclear. This CDR3 spans 14 amino acids. Trimming took off 0 bases at V and 2 bases at J, with 7 bases between the two ends. Looked up from germline, CDR1 is SGHTA and CDR2 is FQGNSA. The CDR3 nucleotides read TGTGCCAGCAGCTTAGCCCGCGGGAACTATGGCTACACCTTC. As protein: CASSLARGNYGYTF.

This clone has more than one count but fewer than ten. The genes are TRBV5-6 and TRBJ2-7, with a tentative D call TRBD1 (5 bases). Germline V lookup: CDR1 SGHDT, CDR2 YYEEEE. The CDR3 is 13 residues long. Trimming shortened V by 0 bases and J by 2 bases, and 6 bases separated the two germline ends. The CDR3 nucleotides are TGTGCCAGCAGCTTGGTCAGGGCCTACGAGCAGTACTTC. It codes for CASSLVRAYEQYF. Together with reference TRBV5-6 and TRBJ2-7, the CDR3 gives the full variable domain: DAGVTQSPTHLIKTRGQQVTLRCSPKSGHDTVSWYQQALGQGPQFIFQYYEEEERQRGNFPDRFSGHQFPNYSSELNVNALLLGDSALYLCASSLVRAYEQYFGPGTRLTVT.

The chain links TRBV9 to TRBJ1-4, with D possibly TRBD1 on 5 matching bases. Trimming stripped 1 base from V and 8 bases from J, with 18 bases between. CDR3 length equals 16 residues. CDR1 SGDLS and CDR2 YYNGEE come from the germline V gene. This CDR3 is CASSVSLGQGVEKLFF. DNA of the CDR3: TGTGCCAGCAGCGTATCCCTGGGTCAAGGGGTCGAAAAACTGTTTTTT.

V gene TRBV7-9 combines with J gene TRBJ1-2; 9 bases agree with TRBD1. Germline lookup yields CDR1 SEHNR and CDR2 FQNEAQ (reference sequence). The V gene end was trimmed by 2 bases and the J gene end by 6 bases; junction bases not matched to a gene: 13. This CDR3 has 17 amino acids. The CDR3 is CASSLRDRALDRHGYTF. CDR3 DNA sequence: TGTGCCAGCAGCTTAAGGGACAGGGCCCTCGACAGGCATGGCTACACCTTC.

This rearrangement joins TRBV29-1 to TRBJ2-5; 9 bases match TRBD2. The germline CDR1 and CDR2 sequences are SQVTM and ANQGSEA. Losses at the gene ends were 2 bases for V and 3 bases for J; bases not matched to a gene: 4. The CDR3 has 14 amino acids. CDR3 in DNA: TGCAGCGTTGAAATGGCGGGGGGGAAAGAGACCCAGTACTTC. Translation gives CSVEMAGGKETQYF. The full variable domain, in which reference TRBV29-1 and TRBJ2-5 provide the parts outside the CDR3, is SAVISQKPSRDICQRGTSLTIQCQVDSQVTMMFWYRQQPGQSLTLIATANQGSEATYESGFVIDKFPISRPNLTFSTLTVSNMSPEDSSIYLCSVEMAGGKETQYFGPGTRLLVL.

This chain uses TRBV18 with TRBJ2-1, with 8 nucleotides matching TRBD2. Germline-derived CDR1 and CDR2 are KGHSH and LQKENI. The CDR3 totals 15 residues. V dropped 5 bases and J dropped 0; count of bases not matched to a gene: 3. The CDR3 nucleotides are TGTGCCAGCTCATTAGCGGGGCCCTCCTACAATGAGCAGTTCTTC. It yields the protein CASSLAGPSYNEQFF.

The chain carries TRBV6-8 and TRBJ2-4, with D maybe TRBD2 (6 bases). V lost 9 bases, J lost 0 bases, and 15 bases lay in between. The CDR3 consists of 15 residues. CDR1 and CDR2 from the germline V gene are MNHGY and SAAAGT. The CDR3 DNA is TGTGCCAGTAAAGGAGGGCCCTTAGCCAAAAACATTCAGTACTTC. Translating gives CASKGGPLAKNIQYF.

The chain employs TRBV19 and TRBJ2-1, with 8 nucleotides matching TRBD1. CDR1 is LNHDA and CDR2 is SQIVND in the germline V gene (reference sequence). Germline trimming cut 5 bases from V and 3 bases from J; bases unmatched to any gene: 9. The CDR3 has 16 amino acids. Here the CDR3 DNA reads TGTGCCAGTAGTGTCCAGGACAGGGTAGGCTACAATGAGCAGTTCTTC. It yields the protein CASSVQDRVGYNEQFF.

The chain joins TRBV15 to TRBJ2-3; 7 nucleotides align to TRBD1. Germline V gene lookup returns CDR1 LNHNV and CDR2 YYDKDF (reference sequence). The CDR3 spans 15 residues. Trimming removed 1 base from V and 4 bases from J; junction bases left unmatched: 5. The CDR3 DNA reads TGTGCCACCAGCAGAGCCCGAGGGGGCGCAGATACGCAGTATTTT. Its protein is CATSRARGGADTQYF.

The CDR3 DNA reads TGTGCCAGCAGTGGGGGGCAGGGTGTTTATGGCTACACCTTC. It encodes CASSGGQGVYGYTF. The J gene is TRBJ1-2, the V gene TRBV2; a possible D gene is TRBD1 (6 bases). There are 14 residues in the CDR3. V was trimmed by 4 bases and J by 5 bases, leaving 14 bases between them. The germline V gene encodes CDR1 SNHLY and CDR2 FYNNEI.

The rearrangement uses TRBV29-1 and TRBJ1-1; no reliable D call. Germline V gene sequence: CDR1 SQVTM, CDR2 ANQGSEA. Trimming took off 5 bases at V and 3 bases at J, with 10 bases between the two ends. This CDR3 has 12 amino acids. In DNA form, the CDR3 reads TGCAGCGTTCTTCCTATGGACACTGAAGCTTTCTTT. Translated, it gives CSVLPMDTEAFF.

This sequence joins TRBV6-1 and TRBJ2-3, with 14 positions matching TRBD2. CDR3 length: 15 amino acids. Germline-derived CDR1 and CDR2 are MNHNS and SASEGT. V shed 10 bases, J shed 9 bases, and the junction held 12 bases outside the gene matches. The CDR3: CATGGTSGRGDTQYF. Written as DNA, the CDR3 is TGTGCCACCGGAGGGACTAGCGGGAGAGGGGACACGCAGTATTTT.

The chain links TRBV6-1 to TRBJ2-4; TRBD2 matches at 12 bases. V lost 6 bases and J lost 5; bases outside the gene matches: 5. Germline V gives CDR1 MNHNS, CDR2 SASEGT. This CDR3 spans 15 amino acids. For the CDR3, the DNA is TGTGCCAGCAGACGACTAGCGGGAGAACAAAACATTCAGTACTTC. Amino acids: CASRRLAGEQNIQYF.